The entry that follows covers one T cell receptor (beta chain) sequence. Its ends do not fully match the called genes, so a read error is possible. This entry comes from a study of tumor and adjacent non-tumor tissue in lung cancer. Study background: Patients were aged about 30 to 76, roughly 9 men and 5 women, stage I to III.

A modified ARM-PCR protocol with three rounds of nested PCR amplified TCRbeta. From the multiplex PCR reads, TCRdb called clonotypes with MiXCR, one entry per CDR3 protein. The repertoire holds over 60,000 distinct CDR3 sequences, with around three quarters as singletons. This sample's RNA came from whole unsorted tissue. The sample consisted of lung tumor tissue. The clonotype comes from a man in his 60s with non-small cell lung cancer.

The CDR3 DNA sequence: TGTGCCAGCAGCTTGTATTCTGGGGCCAACGTCCCGACTTTC. This encodes CASSLYSGANVPTF. The V and J genes are TRBV7-9 and TRBJ2-6, with a possible D match to TRBD1 (5 bases). Germline loops: CDR1 SEHNR, CDR2 FQNEAQ (reference sequence). The CDR3 loop spans 14 amino acids.